The T cell receptor beta chain described here comes from a study of T-cell memory formation after mild COVID-19. TCRalpha and TCRbeta libraries used 5'RACE with constant-segment primers and UMIs. TCRdb recomputed calls from the 5' RACE reads with MiXCR, one row per CDR3 protein. The data hold about 150,000 distinct CDR3 sequences, with about an eighth observed a single time. Germline CDR1 LGHNA, CDR2 YSLEER. CDR3 length: 15 residues. This clonotype showed up just a few times. The junction does not match germline at one end; this may be a read error. The clonotype was recovered from a man younger than 35 who had mild COVID-19 (a few samples of this study predate the infection). Cell type and time point are not known. The sequenced sample consisted of PBMCs or a T cell subset sorted from them (not recorded which). The chain recombines TRBV4-3 with TRBJ2-2, with TRBD1 as a possible D gene (5 bases). CDR3 residues: CASSPQRQNAGELFF. In DNA form, the CDR3 reads TGCGCCAGCAGCCCGCAACGACAGAACGCCGGGGAGCTGTTTTTT.